Below are 18 T cell receptor beta chains sequenced from a single sample in a study of shared clonotypes between healthy human individuals. Data came from immunoSEQ multiplex PCR; TCRdb stores just in-frame clones and leaves some out. The sample yields 1.6 million or so clones, about 98.5% seen once. Sequencing was performed on naive CD4+ T cells sorted from blood. Subset here: CD45RA+ positively selected. The receptors shown here come from a man between 25 and 39 years old in good health.

Remarks on this clone: Other nucleotide sequences in the sample specify the same CDR3. The chain couples TRBV5-1 to TRBJ2-3, with a weak D call TRBD2 (5 bases). Looked up from germline, CDR1 is SGHRS and CDR2 is YFSETQ. This CDR3 has 14 residues. V was shortened by 3 bases and J by 1 base, with 9 bases between the two germline ends. The CDR3 loop is CASSSTGGTDTQYF. The CDR3 DNA follows: TGCGCCAGCAGCTCAACCGGGGGCACAGATACGCAGTATTTT.

This sequence joins TRBV9 and TRBJ1-2, with no clear D. Trimming took 4 bases from V and 4 from J, leaving 17 bases between them. The germline CDR1 and CDR2 sequences are SGDLS and YYNGEE. The CDR3 runs 15 residues. The CDR3 DNA sequence: TGTGCCAGCAGCCCTTCTGCCGCCACCCCCTATGGCTACACCTTC. Its protein is CASSPSAATPYGYTF.

The V and J genes are TRBV2 and TRBJ2-1; TRBD2 agrees at 11 bases. Germline CDR1 reads SNHLY; CDR2 reads FYNNEI. The CDR3 is 19 amino acids. Losses at the gene ends were 5 bases for V and 7 bases for J; bases not matched to a gene: 19. The DNA of the CDR3 is TGTGCCAGCAGTTACCCGAGCCGCAGACTAGCGGGAAAGGGTAATGAGCAGTTCTTC. Its translation: CASSYPSRRLAGKGNEQFF.

The V and J genes are TRBV11-2 and TRBJ2-1, with D unclear. The CDR3 is made up of 15 amino acids. Deletions cut 1 base from V and 3 bases from J, with 10 bases between. Germline CDR1 SGHAT, CDR2 FQNNGV. CDR3 residues: CASSLGAVGYNEQFF. CDR3 coding DNA: TGTGCCAGCAGCTTAGGGGCTGTTGGCTACAATGAGCAGTTCTTC.

This chain uses TRBV30 with TRBJ1-1, with 8 bases lining up with TRBD1. The CDR3 extends over 14 amino acids. Germline CDR1 is GTSNPN and CDR2 is SVGIG (reference sequence). After removal of 3 bases from V and 5 bases from J, the junction contained 8 bases not matched to a gene. CDR3 DNA: TGTGCCTGGAGCATGACAGGGGAAGGAACTGAAGCTTTCTTT. Translating gives CAWSMTGEGTEAFF.

The CDR3 nucleotides are TGCGCCAGCAGCCCGGACAGAATACTGAACACCGGGGAGCTGTTTTTT. Its protein is CASSPDRILNTGELFF. The rearrangement joins TRBV5-1 to TRBJ2-2, with D tentatively TRBD1 (6 bases). Trimming shortened V by 4 bases and J by 1 base, and 14 bases separated the two germline ends. The germline V gene has CDR1 SGHRS and CDR2 YFSETQ. The CDR3 spans 16 residues.

The V call is TRBV11-2, the J call TRBJ2-5; 9 bases match TRBD2. Germline V lookup: CDR1 SGHAT, CDR2 FQNNGV. The CDR3 contains 16 residues. V shed 1 base, J shed 0 bases, and the junction held 3 bases outside the gene matches. As DNA, the CDR3 is TGTGCCAGCAGCTTAGGCCTAGCGGGAAACCAAGAGACCCAGTACTTC. It yields the protein CASSLGLAGNQETQYF.

The rearrangement links TRBV9 to TRBJ2-2, with D perhaps matching TRBD1 or TRBD2 (5 bases each). Germline-derived CDR1 and CDR2 are SGDLS and YYNGEE. V was clipped by 3 bases and J by 6 bases, with 12 bases between them. The CDR3 runs 14 residues. DNA of the CDR3: TGTGCCAGCAGCGGAGGGGTCAGGGCCGGGGAGCTGTTTTTT. This codes for CASSGGVRAGELFF.

This sequence joins TRBV18 and TRBJ2-5; D unresolved. The CDR3 length is 12 residues. The V end lost 6 bases, the J end lost 2 bases, and 7 bases lay between the germline ends. Germline CDR1 is KGHSH and CDR2 is LQKENI. The CDR3 here is CASSLLQETQYF. CDR3 DNA: TGTGCCAGCTCCCTGTTACAAGAGACCCAGTACTTC.

The chain uses TRBV11-3 and TRBJ2-2; the D is unclear. In germline, CDR1 is SGHNT, CDR2 YENEEA. The V gene lost 3 bases and the J gene lost 0 bases, with 8 bases spanning the gap. This CDR3 has 15 residues. The DNA of the CDR3 is TGTGCCAGCAGCTTCGGAACTGCGAACACCGGGGAGCTGTTTTTT. It codes for CASSFGTANTGELFF. The full variable domain, completed using reference TRBV11-3 and TRBJ2-2, is EAGVVQSPRYKIIEKKQPVAFWCNPISGHNTLYWYLQNLGQGPELLIRYENEEAVDDSQLPKDRFSAERLKGVDSTLKIQPAELGDSAVYLCASSFGTANTGELFFGEGSRLTVL.

The J gene is TRBJ2-5, the V gene TRBV7-9, with TRBD1 matching 7 bases. Germline-derived CDR1 and CDR2 are SEHNR and FQNEAQ (reference sequence). The CDR3 is 15 amino acids. V dropped 5 bases and J dropped 1; count of bases not matched to a gene: 7. CDR3 region: CASSPEGTAQETQYF. The CDR3 DNA reads as TGTGCCAGCAGCCCGGAAGGGACAGCCCAAGAGACCCAGTACTTC.

V gene TRBV5-6 combines with J gene TRBJ1-5, with unresolved D. This CDR3 has 15 residues. V shed 7 bases and J shed 0 bases, with 14 bases lying between them. CDR1 SGHDT and CDR2 YYEEEE come from the germline V gene. The CDR3 DNA reads TGTGCCAGCCCGGAGGTGCGAGATAGCAATCAGCCCCAGCATTTT. It specifies CASPEVRDSNQPQHF.

V and J are TRBV9 and TRBJ2-3; 10 bases are shared with TRBD2. CDR1 SGDLS and CDR2 YYNGEE come from the germline V gene. With 0 bases clipped from V and 5 bases from J, the junction kept 6 bases outside the gene matches. The CDR3 runs to 16 residues. The CDR3 loop is CASSVDTSGIIDTQYF. The CDR3 bases are TGTGCCAGCAGCGTAGATACTAGCGGGATCATAGATACGCAGTATTTT.

The CDR3 is CASSVTGSNTGELFF. CDR3 coding DNA: TGTGCCAGCAGTGTTACGGGATCGAACACCGGGGAGCTGTTTTTT. The rearrangement joins TRBV25-1 to TRBJ2-2, with D possibly being TRBD2 (5 bases). V was pared by 4 bases and J by 0 bases, with 9 bases between. In germline, CDR1 is MGHDK, CDR2 SYGVNS. This CDR3 contains 15 residues.

This sequence joins TRBV10-3 and TRBJ2-5, with TRBD2 matching over 8 bases. Looked up from germline, CDR1 is ENHRY and CDR2 is SYGVKD. The CDR3 runs to 13 residues. J gave up 3 bases and V 10 bases, and 7 bases lay outside the gene matches. The CDR3 nucleotides read TGTGCCACATCGGGACTAGGGAAAGAGACCCAGTACTTC. Its translation is CATSGLGKETQYF.

The chain employs TRBV18 and TRBJ2-2, with 9 bases fitting TRBD2. CDR1 KGHSH and CDR2 LQKENI come from the germline V gene. There are 18 residues in the CDR3. The junction had 12 bases not matched to a gene; V was cut back by 3 bases and J by 4 bases. CDR3 sequence reads: CASSPTTGAGGVTGELFF. The CDR3, as DNA: TGTGCCAGCTCACCCACTACAGGAGCGGGAGGCGTCACCGGGGAGCTGTTTTTT.

The genes are TRBV7-9 and TRBJ2-5; no clear D. Germline CDR1 SEHNR, CDR2 FQNEAQ (reference sequence). V was pared by 5 bases and J by 4 bases, with 11 bases between. This CDR3 has 13 amino acids. As DNA, the CDR3 is TGTGCCAGCAGCGGCCTAGGGCGAGAGACCCAGTACTTC. Protein: CASSGLGRETQYF.

The genes are TRBV19 and TRBJ1-5; possible D gene TRBD1, 5 bases. Trimming pared 1 base from V and 3 bases from J, leaving 16 bases between. The CDR3 totals 17 residues. Germline lookup yields CDR1 LNHDA and CDR2 SQIVND (reference sequence). Written as DNA, the CDR3 is TGTGCCAGTAGTATAGCAGGACAAAGAAAATCCAATCAGCCCCAGCATTTT. This gives the protein CASSIAGQRKSNQPQHF.